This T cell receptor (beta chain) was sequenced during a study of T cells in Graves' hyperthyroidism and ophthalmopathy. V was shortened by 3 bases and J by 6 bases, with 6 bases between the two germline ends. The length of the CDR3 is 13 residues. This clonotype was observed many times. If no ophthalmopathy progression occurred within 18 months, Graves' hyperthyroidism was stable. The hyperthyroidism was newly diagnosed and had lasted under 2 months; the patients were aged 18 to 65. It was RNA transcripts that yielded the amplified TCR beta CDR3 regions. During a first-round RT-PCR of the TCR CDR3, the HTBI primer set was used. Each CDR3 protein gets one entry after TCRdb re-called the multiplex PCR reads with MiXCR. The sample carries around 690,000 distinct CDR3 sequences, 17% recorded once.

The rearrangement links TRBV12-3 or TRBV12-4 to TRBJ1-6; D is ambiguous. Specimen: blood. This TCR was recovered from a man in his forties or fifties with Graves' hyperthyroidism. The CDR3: CASSLVSNSPLHF. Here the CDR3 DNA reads TGTGCCAGCAGTTTGGTGTCTAATTCACCCCTCCACTTT.